The clone carrying this T cell receptor beta chain was seen a handful of times. Its antigen is as yet unknown. This entry is derived from a study of CD8 T cells in ankylosing spondylitis. Study results and limitations: Past studies reported some motif variants in reactive arthritis synovial fluid and blood.

Germline V gene sequence: CDR1 LGHDT, CDR2 YNNKEL (reference sequence). The CDR3 is made up of 13 amino acids. Trimming stripped 7 bases from V and 4 bases from J, with 8 bases between. TCRdb passed the 5' RACE reads through MiXCR, listing each CDR3 protein once. The table records 350,000 to 450,000 distinct CDR3 sequences, approximately 22% of them present only once. The V call is TRBV3-1, the J call TRBJ1-6; D is possibly TRBD1 (5 bases). The sequence was collected from a male donor with ankylosing spondylitis or in good health (not recorded which). What was sequenced was blood, either unsorted or a sorted T cell fraction (not recorded which). This CDR3 reads CASTPGYNSPLHF. The CDR3 DNA sequence: TGTGCCAGCACCCCAGGGTATAATTCACCCCTCCACTTT.